The rows below give T cell receptor beta chains drawn from one sample of a study of CD8 T cells in ankylosing spondylitis. TCRdb re-analysed the 5' RACE reads in MiXCR, keeping a single row per CDR3 protein. This table holds approximately 220,000 distinct CDR3 sequences, under 30% found once. The sequencing sample was made of blood, either unsorted or a sorted T cell fraction (not recorded which). The receptors stem from a male donor with ankylosing spondylitis or in good health (not recorded which). CDR3s include the opening cysteine and the closing phenylalanine or tryptophan. Fields, in order: clone size, V gene, J gene, D gene, CDR3 DNA, CDR3 protein. D genes are given only for firm matches. The size of a clone is reported for some rows only, either as once, few or many, or as a class for expanded clones.

size: many; V: TRBV7-2; J: TRBJ1-3; D: .; DNA: TGTGCCAGCAGCTTATCCTGGGGCTCTGGAAACACCATATATTTT; CDR3: CASSLSWGSGNTIYF
size: few; V: TRBV4-3; J: TRBJ2-7; D: .; DNA: TGCGCCAGCAGCCAAGTCCACGGGGTAAACCTCTACGAGCAGTACTTC; CDR3: CASSQVHGVNLYEQYF
size: .; V: TRBV28; J: TRBJ2-6; D: TRBD1; DNA: TGTGCCACCTTGGGGCAGGGGGCGGTTGGGGCCAACGTCCTGACTTTC; CDR3: CATLGQGAVGANVLTF
size: many; V: TRBV9; J: TRBJ2-7; D: .; DNA: TGTGCCAGCAGCCCCGGAAACAGGGACGAGCAGTACTTC; CDR3: CASSPGNRDEQYF
size: .; V: TRBV10-3; J: TRBJ2-2; D: .; DNA: TGTGCCATCAACCAGGGTCCCGGGGAGCTGTTTTTT; CDR3: CAINQGPGELFF
size: .; V: TRBV7-2; J: TRBJ1-4; D: .; DNA: TGTGCCAGCAGCCTCGGGGGCGAAAAACTGTTTTTT; CDR3: CASSLGGEKLFF
size: many; V: TRBV10-2; J: TRBJ2-5; D: .; DNA: TGCGCCAGCAGTGACCCCGTAGAGACCCAGTACTTC; CDR3: CASSDPVETQYF
size: many; V: TRBV10-3; J: TRBJ2-3; D: .; DNA: TGTGCCATCAGTGATCCGGGGCTCCGTAGCACAGATACGCAGTATTTT; CDR3: CAISDPGLRSTDTQYF
size: many; V: TRBV5-1; J: TRBJ2-4; D: .; DNA: TGCGCCAGCAGCGATACCCCGGCAGGGACTGGAGGCAAAAACATTCAGTACTTC; CDR3: CASSDTPAGTGGKNIQYF
size: few; V: TRBV6-2/TRBV6-3; J: TRBJ2-1; D: .; DNA: TGTGCCAGCAGTTACCGCAATTCTGGCGAGCAGTTCTTC; CDR3: CASSYRNSGEQFF
size: many; V: TRBV12-3/TRBV12-4; J: TRBJ2-7; D: .; DNA: TGTGCCAGCAGTACTGACGGGTACGAGCAGTACTTC; CDR3: CASSTDGYEQYF
size: few; V: TRBV29-1; J: TRBJ2-2; D: .; DNA: TGCAGCGCTCGGTTTACCGGGGAGCTGTTTTTT; CDR3: CSARFTGELFF
size: many; V: TRBV28; J: TRBJ2-7; D: TRBD2; DNA: TGTGCCAGCAGTTTTAGCGGGACCTACGAGCAGTACTTC; CDR3: CASSFSGTYEQYF
size: few; V: TRBV20-1; J: TRBJ2-7; D: .; DNA: TGCAGTGCTAGATCGCCCGGGACCTCCTACGAGCAGTACTTC; CDR3: CSARSPGTSYEQYF
size: .; V: TRBV5-4; J: TRBJ2-4; D: .; DNA: TGTGCCAGCAGCCAAGGGCAGGCTGCCAAAAACATTCAGTACTTC; CDR3: CASSQGQAAKNIQYF
size: .; V: TRBV5-1; J: TRBJ2-1; D: .; DNA: TGCGCCAGCAGCTTGGGGGATGCGTACAATGAGCAGTTCTTC; CDR3: CASSLGDAYNEQFF
size: few; V: TRBV29-1; J: TRBJ2-7; D: TRBD2; DNA: TGCAGCGTTGAAGATCCTCTCTCTAGCGGGAGCTACGAGCAGTACTTC; CDR3: CSVEDPLSSGSYEQYF
size: many; V: TRBV5-1; J: TRBJ2-5; D: .; DNA: TGCGCCAGCAGCTTGGAGGGCTTTGAGGAGACCCAGTACTTC; CDR3: CASSLEGFEETQYF
size: many; V: TRBV5-1; J: TRBJ2-1; D: TRBD2; DNA: TGCGCCAGCAGCTACCTTTTAGCGGGAGCACAAGAGCAGTTCTTC; CDR3: CASSYLLAGAQEQFF
size: many; V: TRBV12-3/TRBV12-4; J: TRBJ1-4; D: TRBD1; DNA: TGTGCCAGCAGTCCCGGACCAGGGGGAGGCGAAAAACTGTTTTTT; CDR3: CASSPGPGGGEKLFF
size: few; V: TRBV20-1; J: TRBJ2-5; D: .; DNA: TGCAGTGCTTGGGGACCGCACCAAGAGACCCAGTACTTC; CDR3: CSAWGPHQETQYF
size: many; V: TRBV27; J: TRBJ1-5; D: TRBD1; DNA: TGTGCCAGCAGTTTAAACCCCCTAACAGGGGGACGTCAGCCCCAGCATTTT; CDR3: CASSLNPLTGGRQPQHF
size: many; V: TRBV18; J: TRBJ2-2; D: .; DNA: TGTGCCAGCTCCCGTCCCGGGGAGCTGTTTTTT; CDR3: CASSRPGELFF
size: many; V: TRBV24-1; J: TRBJ2-3; D: .; DNA: TGTGCCACCAGTGATGGAGGGGGAAAGAGCACAGATACGCAGTATTTT; CDR3: CATSDGGGKSTDTQYF
size: few; V: TRBV20-1; J: TRBJ1-6; D: .; DNA: TGCAGTGCTAGACCCACAGGGCTTGATAATTCACCCCTCCACTTT; CDR3: CSARPTGLDNSPLHF
size: .; V: TRBV12-3/TRBV12-4; J: TRBJ2-1; D: .; DNA: TGTGCCAGCAATCGGGACTCCTACTACAATGAGCAGTTCTTC; CDR3: CASNRDSYYNEQFF
size: many; V: TRBV4-3; J: TRBJ2-1; D: .; DNA: TGCGCCAGCAGCCAAGCCGTTTTAGCGCACAAAAGCTATAATGAGCAGTTCTTC; CDR3: CASSQAVLAHKSYNEQFF
size: few; V: TRBV20-1; J: TRBJ1-1; D: .; DNA: TGCAGTGCTAGAGTCTCACCGAACACTGAAGCTTTCTTT; CDR3: CSARVSPNTEAFF
size: once; V: TRBV27; J: TRBJ2-7; D: .; DNA: TGTGCCAGCAGTTTTGCACTAGCCTTGAGACAGCAGTACTTC; CDR3: CASSFALALRQQYF
size: few; V: TRBV20-1; J: TRBJ2-5; D: TRBD2; DNA: TGCAGTGCTACCGGGACTATGGGAGAGACCCAGTACTTC; CDR3: CSATGTMGETQYF
size: many; V: TRBV2; J: TRBJ1-4; D: .; DNA: TGTGCCAGCAGCTCTCAGGGAGGTAATGAAAAACTGTTTTTT; CDR3: CASSSQGGNEKLFF
size: .; V: TRBV5-1; J: TRBJ2-1; D: .; DNA: TGCGCCAGCAGCTTGCGCCCTGATGGAAGGTACAATGAGCAGTTCTTC; CDR3: CASSLRPDGRYNEQFF
size: many; V: TRBV9; J: TRBJ2-4; D: .; DNA: TGTGCCAGCAGCGCCAGCCCTCTTTCAGGGATAGCCAAAAACATTCAGTACTTC; CDR3: CASSASPLSGIAKNIQYF
size: many; V: TRBV5-1; J: TRBJ2-6; D: .; DNA: TGCGCCAGTAAACCCTCTGGGGCCAACGTCCTGACTTTC; CDR3: CASKPSGANVLTF
size: many; V: TRBV7-2; J: TRBJ2-7; D: .; DNA: TGTGCCAGCAGCTCCGGAAGTTTCTACGAGCAGTACTTC; CDR3: CASSSGSFYEQYF